This T cell receptor (beta chain) was found in a study of cytomegalovirus exposure and HLA in healthy donors. Study-level findings and limits: Researchers had no immune exposure information except CMV serostatus available.

Everyone who donated was a healthy bone marrow donor. CDR3 length: 12 residues. This clone has a single count. The target antigen is unknown. The PCR was carried out with 60 Vbeta primers and 13 Jbeta primers. Method: immunoSEQ multiplex PCR; TCRdb's copy keeps in-frame clones and lacks some. The sample comprises about 140,000 clones, roughly 80% of which are singletons, and under 2.5% rests with the top ten. This receptor was taken from a man younger than 45 in good health and CMV-seronegative. The sample consisted of PBMCs. The chain recombines TRBV12-2 with TRBJ1-2; the tabulated D call, TRBD1, remains unverified against the DNA. TRBV12-2 is a pseudogene. CDR3 DNA: TGTGCACCCCACACCCCTAACTATGGCTACACCTTC. This encodes CAPHTPNYGYTF.